The sequence of this T cell receptor (beta chain) was determined in a study of T cell repertoires in cytomegalovirus infection. Note on this clonotype: The antigen remains undetermined.

In TCRdb, the reads were re-called with MiXCR into one record per CDR3 protein. The sample yields over 100,000 distinct CDR3 sequences, under 30% seen once. The sample here was CD8+ T cells from cultured PBMCs, taken from culture after CMV antigen stimulation. The TCR was taken from a human donor in good health (CMV status not recorded). Some clones in this sample may be carry-over from other donors' samples.

The DNA for the CDR3 is TGTGCCAGCACTCAGGGGGACAGTCAGCCCCAGCATTTT. Translation gives CASTQGDSQPQHF. V usage is TRBV2 and J usage is TRBJ1-5, with 7 bases lining up with TRBD1. V lost 7 bases, J lost 6 bases, and 6 bases stayed unmatched. The CDR3 contains 13 residues. Looked up from germline, CDR1 is SNHLY and CDR2 is FYNNEI.